The present entry profiles one TCR beta chain with its context. The target antigen is unknown. The data were taken from a study of blood T cells in healthy people across ages. Background on the study: About one barcoded beta molecule was captured per two T cells (by template switching).

The germline V gene encodes CDR1 SNHLY and CDR2 FYNNEI. The ends lost 3 bases at V and 1 base at J; junction bases unmatched: 8. The CDR3 runs 16 residues. Each donor had approximately 10 milliliters of peripheral blood drawn. Study results and caveats: A greater number of naive CD4+ cells and higher diversity distinguished long-lived donors from aged donors.

The use of a sample-barcoded 5' primer and a J-beta primer mix characterized a second PCR of roughly 6 to 11 cycles. Each CDR3 protein gets one entry after TCRdb re-called the 5' RACE reads with MiXCR. The table has 750,000 to 950,000 distinct CDR3 sequences, more than 25% seen once. This sample was shared with a second study, whose subject was T cells of mothers and their children. That source notes: Added by the second PCR's M1S primer were sample barcodes and 2-4 random nucleotides.

Material: blood. The chain uses TRBV2 and TRBJ1-2, with TRBD1 matching 7 bases. This TCR was sampled from a boy aged 5-17 years in good health. The CDR3 here is CASSDLLGGINYGYTF. CDR3 DNA: TGTGCCAGCAGTGACTTGTTAGGGGGCATTAACTATGGCTACACCTTC.